Shown below are 14 T cell receptor beta chains from a single sample sequenced in a study of breast tumors, draining lymph nodes, adjacent tissues. In TCRdb, the multiplex PCR reads were re-called with MiXCR into one record per CDR3 protein. The table records 270,000 or so distinct CDR3 sequences, under 35% of them present only once. The lymph nodes were axillary draining lymph nodes from breast cancer patients. Sequencing used axillary lymph node tissue. The receptor source for this set is a female donor with breast cancer. Some clones in this sample may be carry-over from other donors' samples.

This sequence joins TRBV6-2 or TRBV6-3 and TRBJ2-3, with 8 positions matching TRBD2. After removal of 7 bases from V and 4 bases from J, the junction contained 4 bases not matched to a gene. Per the germline V gene, CDR1 is MNHEY and CDR2 is SVGEGT. This CDR3 is built from 13 residues. The chain's CDR3 is CASTLAGSDTQYF. CDR3 nucleotide sequence: TGTGCCAGCACCCTAGCGGGTTCAGATACGCAGTATTTT.

This clonotype has at least ten counts. The chain has TRBV4-1 and TRBJ1-2; D is perhaps TRBD1 (6 bases). Germline V gene lookup returns CDR1 MGHRA and CDR2 YSYEKL. The V gene lost 4 bases and the J gene lost 6 bases, with 18 bases spanning the gap. This CDR3 is 15 amino acids long. The CDR3 DNA reads TGCGCCAGCAGCCTTTTGGGGGGGCGGGAAAATGGCTACACCTTC. Its translation is CASSLLGGRENGYTF.

This clonotype was picked up one time. Just one base apart from a much larger clone, this may be a read error. This chain links TRBV11-2 with TRBJ2-1; D is perhaps TRBD2 (5 bases). The CDR3 has 12 residues. Per germline, CDR1 SGHAT and CDR2 FQNNGV. V was shortened by 2 bases and J by 12 bases, with 11 bases between the two germline ends. CDR3 sequence (DNA): TGTGCCAGCAGCTTAAAAGAGGGTGCGCAGTTCTTC. This codes for CASSLKEGAQFF.

This clonotype was observed at least ten times. J is TRBJ2-5 and V is TRBV29-1, with 7 bases identical to TRBD1. The CDR3 totals 12 residues. Germline V CDR1 and CDR2: SQVTM, ANQGSEA. Trimming took 7 bases from V and 7 from J; bases not matched to a gene: 9. CDR3 residues: CSAEDRLLTQYF. The CDR3 DNA reads TGCAGCGCCGAGGACAGGTTACTGACCCAGTACTTC.

This clonotype occurred a few times. Since a much larger clone is just one base distant, this may be a read error. This chain links TRBV9 with TRBJ2-2; D might be TRBD2 (5 bases). This CDR3 comprises 13 residues. The germline CDR1 and CDR2 sequences are SGDLS and YYNGEE. The CDR3 loop is CASSVVGNGVLFF. CDR3 DNA: TGTGCCAGCAGCGTAGTGGGTAACGGGGTGCTGTTTTTT.

There are many counts of this clonotype. The V gene is TRBV19, the J gene TRBJ1-2; D is unclear. Germline-derived CDR1 and CDR2 are LNHDA and SQIVND (reference sequence). With 8 bases removed from V and 3 bases from J, the gap between germline ends came to 13 bases. The CDR3 has 13 amino acids. CDR3 protein: CASSKDLDYGYTF. The CDR3, as DNA: TGTGCCAGTTCCAAGGACCTCGACTATGGCTACACCTTC.

The sample holds many counts of this clonotype. The chain is built from TRBV20-1 and TRBJ2-1; possibly TRBD2 for D (6 bases). Germline lookup yields CDR1 DFQATT and CDR2 SNEGSKA (reference sequence). V lost 3 bases to trimming and J lost 6 bases, with 18 bases between them. The CDR3 totals 15 residues. This CDR3 is CSASEGLTSGNEQFF. Written as DNA, the CDR3 is TGCAGTGCTAGCGAGGGACTTACCTCGGGCAATGAGCAGTTCTTC.

This clonotype was counted at least ten times. The J gene is TRBJ1-5, the V gene TRBV5-1, with D possibly matching TRBD1 (6 bases). Trimming took off 4 bases at V and 6 bases at J, with 11 bases between the two ends. Germline CDR1 reads SGHRS; CDR2 reads YFSETQ. This CDR3 is built from 13 residues. The CDR3 sequence is CASSKGVGQPQHF. The CDR3 bases are TGCGCCAGCAGCAAGGGGGTTGGTCAGCCCCAGCATTTT.

This clonotype was seen ten or more times. The gene calls are TRBV5-1 and TRBJ2-1; TRBD2 agrees at 10 bases. This CDR3 is 16 amino acids long. The trim removed 4 bases at V and 3 bases at J, leaving 7 bases unmatched. Germline CDR1 reads SGHRS; CDR2 reads YFSETQ. The CDR3 region has the DNA TGCGCCAGCAGCCGCGGGACTAGCGACCTCTACAATGAGCAGTTCTTC. Translation: CASSRGTSDLYNEQFF.

This clonotype has ten or more counts. The V gene is TRBV2, the J gene TRBJ2-1; D remains unclear. The CDR3 has 11 amino acids. In germline, CDR1 is SNHLY, CDR2 FYNNEI. Between the trimmed V and J ends, which lost 8 bases and 10 bases, there was a span of 12 bases. CDR3 in amino acids: CASRVRLEQFF. CDR3 DNA sequence: TGTGCCAGCCGGGTCCGCCTGGAGCAGTTCTTC. Full variable domain (rest looked up from reference TRBV2 and TRBJ2-1): EPEVTQTPSHQVTQMGQEVILRCVPISNHLYFYWYRQILGQKVEFLVSFYNNEISEKSEIFDDQFSVERPDGSNFTLKIRSTKLEDSAMYFCASRVRLEQFFGPGTRLTVL.

The sample holds one count of this clonotype. The V gene is TRBV20-1, the J gene TRBJ2-3, with 13 bases that match TRBD2. Germline V CDR1 and CDR2: DFQATT, SNEGSKA (reference sequence). J was trimmed by 3 bases and V by 4 bases; bases with no gene match: 7. The CDR3 totals 16 residues. The DNA for the CDR3 is TGCAGTGCTACAACTAGCGGGAGGGCCTTGACAGATACGCAGTATTTT. Translated: CSATTSGRALTDTQYF.

This clonotype was detected once. The junction departs from germline at one end; a sequencing error may be responsible. The rearrangement uses TRBV6-6 and TRBJ1-3; D uncertain. The CDR3 covers 14 residues. Germline V gene lookup returns CDR1 MNHNY and CDR2 SVGAGI (reference sequence). The CDR3 reads CATSERATQNTIYF. DNA for the CDR3: TGTGCCACCAGTGAACGGGCCACTCAAAACACCATATATTTT.

This clonotype came up many times. The rearrangement links TRBV5-4 to TRBJ2-7; D not certain. Trimming took off 4 bases at V and 0 bases at J, with 17 bases between the two ends. Germline assignment: CDR1 SGHNT and CDR2 YYREEE (reference sequence). The CDR3 totals 16 residues. In DNA form, the CDR3 reads TGTGCCAGCAGCCGGACCTCGGGCCAAAGCTCCTACGAGCAGTACTTC. Translating it yields CASSRTSGQSSYEQYF.

This clonotype was picked up many times. The chain recombines TRBV11-3 with TRBJ2-7, with unresolved D. Trimming removed 5 bases at V and 3 bases at J, with 5 bases between. The CDR3 has 11 residues. From germline, CDR1 is SGHNT and CDR2 YENEEA. The CDR3 here is CASSDLYEQYF. CDR3 nucleotide sequence: TGTGCCAGCAGCGATCTCTACGAGCAGTACTTC.